These T cell receptor beta chains were read from a single sample in a study of tumor-infiltrating lymphocytes in primary liver carcinoma. TCRdb ran MiXCR on the multiplex PCR reads and lists one entry per CDR3 protein. This table holds 330,000 or so distinct CDR3 sequences, around three fifths found once. The specimen sequenced was peripheral blood. These receptors all come from a man aged 35-49 years with primary liver carcinoma and hepatitis B virus infection. The CDR3 runs from the conserved cysteine through the conserved F or W. A D gene is named only where the DNA matches it firmly. Size is omitted from some rows. Given values are once, few, many or a class for expanded clones.

abundance	v_gene	j_gene	d_gene	CDR3nt	CDR3aa
many	TRBV10-2	TRBJ1-1	-	TGCGCCAGCAGTGAGGGTTTTCAAGCTTTCTTT	CASSEGFQAFF
-	TRBV6-5	TRBJ2-1	TRBD2	TGTGCCAGGCCTCCGGGATCGGGACTAACTCTCACTAGCTCCTACAATGAGCAGTTCTTC	CARPPGSGLTLTSSYNEQFF
-	TRBV11-2	TRBJ2-3	-	TGTGCTAGCGTCCAGACAGGACTCACAGATACGCAGTATTTT	CASVQTGLTDTQYF
many	TRBV4-3	TRBJ2-7	-	TGCGCCAGCAGCCCAGACGGAGGGGGGAGTCGAGTCTACGAGCAGTACTTC	CASSPDGGGSRVYEQYF
many	TRBV5-5	TRBJ2-1	TRBD2	TGTGCCAGCACCCGCTCGGGGGGTGAGCAGTTCTTC	CASTRSGGEQFF
-	TRBV14	TRBJ2-3	TRBD2	TGTGTCAGCAACCAGTGGACTAGCGGGAGGTTTATGGATACGCAGTATTTT	CVSNQWTSGRFMDTQYF
-	TRBV20-1	TRBJ1-3	TRBD1	TGCAGTGCTAAAGACAGGGAAGGGTCTGGAAACGCCATATATTTT	CSAKDREGSGNAIYF
-	TRBV11-2	TRBJ2-5	-	TGTGCCAGCAGCCAGAGCCAAGATACCCAGTACTTC	CASSQSQDTQYF
many	TRBV29-1	TRBJ1-1	-	TGCAGCGTTTCCCTTCCTTCTAACACTGAAGCTTTCTTT	CSVSLPSNTEAFF
-	TRBV6-6	TRBJ2-7	TRBD1	TGCGCCAGCAGTCTGGACCGGGGACAGGGGGCCTACGAGCAGTATTTC	CASSLDRGQGAYEQYF
few	TRBV29-1	TRBJ2-5	-	TGCAGCGTTGAATCCGCGGCGGGTAGATCGGAGACCCAGTACTTC	CSVESAAGRSETQYF
once	TRBV5-6	TRBJ1-2	-	TGTGCCAGTAGCTTGGCTGGGATAGGAGGCTACACCTTC	CASSLAGIGGYTF
-	TRBV11-1	TRBJ1-1	-	-	CASSPAGGVGTGAFF
few	TRBV10-1	TRBJ2-1	-	TGCGCCAGCAGTGAGTACAGAAATAATGAGCAGTTCTTC	CASSEYRNNEQFF
-	TRBV6-2/TRBV6-3	TRBJ2-2	TRBD1	TGTGCCAGCAGTTACTCGAGACAGGGACCCGGGGAGCTGTTTTTT	CASSYSRQGPGELFF
many	TRBV10-3	TRBJ2-5	-	TGTGCCATCAGTGAGGGGACGGAACCCCAAGAGACCCAGTACTTC	CAISEGTEPQETQYF
-	TRBV11-2	TRBJ2-7	-	TGTGCCAGCAGCTTATTAACGGGTGTCGGTGAGCAGTACTTC	CASSLLTGVGEQYF
once	TRBV12-3/TRBV12-4	TRBJ2-1	-	TGTGCCAGCATACTACAGGGGGGGAATGAGCAGTTCTTC	CASILQGGNEQFF
-	TRBV10-3	TRBJ1-2	-	TGTGCCATCCCCTCGGACGGGGAGGACTATGGCTACACCTTC	CAIPSDGEDYGYTF
-	TRBV5-1	TRBJ2-3	TRBD2	TGCGCCAGCAGCTTACTAGCGCGCACAGATACGCAGTATTTT	CASSLLARTDTQYF
-	TRBV4-1	TRBJ1-2	-	TGCGCCAGCAGCCAAGAGTCACATTTAGCGAACTATGGCTACACCTTC	CASSQESHLANYGYTF
few	TRBV5-1	TRBJ1-1	-	TGCGCCAGCAGCTTGGGGGTGACAGATCCCTTTAGCACTGAAGCTTTCTTT	CASSLGVTDPFSTEAFF
-	TRBV7-9	TRBJ1-2	-	TGTGCCAGCAGCTTTTCTTCGGGGGCACATGGCTACACCTTC	CASSFSSGAHGYTF
-	TRBV11-2	TRBJ2-3	-	TGTGCCAGCAGCCCCAATATTGGGCTTAGCAGAGATACGCAGTATTTT	CASSPNIGLSRDTQYF
many	TRBV4-1	TRBJ2-1	-	TGCGCCAGCAGCCAAGTAGGGTCCTCCTACAATGAGCAGTTCTTC	CASSQVGSSYNEQFF
many	TRBV12-3/TRBV12-4	TRBJ2-6	-	TGTGCCAGCAGCCCTAGGAACTCTGGGGCCAACGTCCTGACTTTC	CASSPRNSGANVLTF
many	TRBV4-1	TRBJ2-2	-	TGCGCCAGCAGCCAAGAGACAACCGGCGGGATAGGCGGGGAGCTGTTTTTT	CASSQETTGGIGGELFF
many	TRBV12-3/TRBV12-4	TRBJ2-1	TRBD2	TGTGCCAGCAGTTTGGGCGGGAGTATCAATGAGCAGTTCTTC	CASSLGGSINEQFF
once	TRBV4-2	TRBJ1-3	-	TGTGCCAGCAGCCAAGATAGGCCAGGCGGAAACGCCATATATTTT	CASSQDRPGGNAIYF
-	TRBV30	TRBJ1-1	-	TGTGCCTGGAGTATACAGGTAAACACTGAAGCTTTCTTT	CAWSIQVNTEAFF
few	TRBV7-9	TRBJ2-2	-	TGTGCCAGCAGCTTAGCGGGGAGTAAGGGGAGAAGTGCCGGGGAGCTGTTTTTT	CASSLAGSKGRSAGELFF
many	TRBV11-2	TRBJ2-5	-	TGTGCCAGCAGCTTAGTCGTTATGGGGGTTTGGGGGACCCAGTACTTC	CASSLVVMGVWGTQYF
-	TRBV11-2	TRBJ2-1	-	TGTGCCAGCAGCTTAGAACCAATGGGCAATGAGCTGTTCTTC	CASSLEPMGNELFF
few	TRBV14	TRBJ2-4	-	TGTGCCAGCAGCCAAGTATTAGGAACCAAAAACATTCAGTACTTC	CASSQVLGTKNIQYF
-	TRBV12-3/TRBV12-4	TRBJ2-5	-	TGTGCCAGCAGTTCCGACGGGCCCACCCAAAAGACCCAGTACTTC	CASSSDGPTQKTQYF
-	TRBV5-1	TRBJ2-7	-	TGCGCCAGCAGCCAGGGACATGGCGAAGAAGAGCAGTACTTC	CASSQGHGEEEQYF
-	TRBV10-3	TRBJ2-7	-	TGTGCCATCAGTGTTCAGAGTTACGAGCATTACTTC	CAISVQSYEHYF
-	TRBV7-9	TRBJ2-3	TRBD1	TGTGCCAGCAGCTGGGGACAGGGTACAGATACGCAGTATTTT	CASSWGQGTDTQYF
-	TRBV29-1	TRBJ2-1	-	TGCAGCGTTGAATTGGCTAGCGTTTCTCAGAGCTCCTACAGTGAGCAGTTCTTC	CSVELASVSQSSYSEQFF